The 17 T cell receptor beta chains below come from one sample, sequenced in a study of control samples from healthy donors and cancer patients. TCRdb keeps only in-frame clones here, not all; method: immunoSEQ multiplex PCR. The sample lists roughly 100,000 clones, around 88% occurring once. The source material was blood. These receptors originate from a man aged 30 to 39 in good health.

This clone appeared once. The gene calls are TRBV5-6 and TRBJ1-2, with 7 bases fitting TRBD1. Germline-derived CDR1 and CDR2 are SGHDT and YYEEEE. The V and J ends lost 5 bases and 3 bases, in that order; junction bases with no gene match: 4. The length of the CDR3 is 13 residues. For the CDR3, the DNA is TGTGCCAGCAGGGACACAGGGGACTATGGCTACACCTTC. It yields the protein CASRDTGDYGYTF.

The chain has TRBV30 and TRBJ2-7; possibly TRBD1 for D (5 bases). The CDR3 contains 15 residues. V lost 0 bases and J lost 7, with 19 bases in between. Per germline, CDR1 GTSNPN and CDR2 SVGIG (reference sequence). The chain's CDR3 is CAWSVKGPEAQEQYF. The DNA of the CDR3 is TGTGCCTGGAGTGTAAAGGGGCCTGAGGCTCAAGAGCAGTACTTC.

V is TRBV5-1 and J is TRBJ1-1, with D possibly being TRBD1 (5 bases). The germline gives CDR1 SGHRS, CDR2 YFSETQ. Trimming left V 4 bases short and J 5 bases short, with 21 bases between. The CDR3 consists of 16 residues. CDR3 nucleotide sequence: TGCGCCAGCAGCGGAACCTCGGGGGTCTCTGGGACTGAAGCTTTCTTT. Its protein product is CASSGTSGVSGTEAFF. The full variable domain, in which reference TRBV5-1 and TRBJ1-1 provide the parts outside the CDR3, is KAGVTQTPRYLIKTRGQQVTLSCSPISGHRSVSWYQQTPGQGLQFLFEYFSETQRNKGNFPGRFSGRQFSNSRSEMNVSTLELGDSALYLCASSGTSGVSGTEAFFGQGTRLTVV.

The chain couples TRBV5-1 to TRBJ1-1, with D perhaps matching TRBD1 (6 bases). V was shortened by 2 bases and J by 1 base, with 12 bases between the two germline ends. CDR1 is SGHRS and CDR2 is YFSETQ in the germline V gene. This CDR3 spans 15 amino acids. This CDR3 is CASSFYPDRNTEAFF. The CDR3 coding sequence is TGCGCCAGCAGCTTTTACCCGGACAGGAACACTGAAGCTTTCTTT.

A few counts support this clone. The gene calls are TRBV3-1 (or the pseudogene TRBV3-2) and TRBJ1-6; perhaps TRBD1 as D (6 bases). V was shortened by 3 bases and J by 2 bases, with 14 bases between the two germline ends. Germline lookup yields CDR1 LGHDT and CDR2 YNNKEL (reference sequence). This CDR3 region has 17 residues. The CDR3 DNA sequence: TGTGCCAGCAGCCAGACACAGGGTTCTGCCTATAATTCACCCCTCCACTTT. The encoded protein is CASSQTQGSAYNSPLHF.

V is TRBV7-6 and J is TRBJ2-7, with unresolved D. Germline V gene data show CDR1 as SGHVS and CDR2 as FNYEAQ. The CDR3 covers 13 residues. V shed 3 bases and J shed 6 bases, with 12 bases lying between them. The CDR3 DNA follows: TGTGCCAGCAGCTTCGGCATTTACAGCGAGCAGTACTTC. Its protein product is CASSFGIYSEQYF.

A few counts support this clone. The chain joins TRBV9 to TRBJ2-7; 7 bases align to TRBD1. Germline V gives CDR1 SGDLS, CDR2 YYNGEE. Trimming removed 4 bases from V and 2 bases from J; junction bases left unmatched: 6. This CDR3 contains 14 residues. The CDR3 DNA reads as TGTGCCAGCAGCAAACAGGGGACCACCTACGAGCAGTACTTC. It yields the protein CASSKQGTTYEQYF.

The J gene is TRBJ2-7, the V gene TRBV5-1; D ambiguous. Per germline, CDR1 SGHRS and CDR2 YFSETQ. With 0 bases removed from V and 9 bases from J, the gap between germline ends came to 16 bases. The CDR3 extends over 14 amino acids. CDR3 sequence: CASSLGFGQEGQYF. The CDR3 bases are TGCGCCAGCAGCTTGGGATTTGGTCAGGAAGGGCAGTACTTC.

This chain uses TRBV28 with TRBJ2-7; TRBD2 might be the D (5 bases). V gave up 7 bases and J gave up 4 bases, with 14 bases separating them. The germline CDR1 and CDR2 sequences are MDHEN and SYDVKM. This CDR3 comprises 13 residues. CDR3 protein: CASIRRGQYEQYF. The DNA of the CDR3 is TGTGCCAGCATCCGAAGAGGGCAGTACGAGCAGTACTTC.

The chain recombines TRBV5-4 with TRBJ1-3; D gene unclear. Trimming took off 1 base at V and 0 bases at J, with 5 bases between the two ends. Germline V gives CDR1 SGHNT, CDR2 YYREEE (reference sequence). The CDR3 contains 14 residues. CDR3 sequence (DNA): TGTGCCAGCAGCTTGTACGGCTCTGGAAACACCATATATTTT. The encoded protein is CASSLYGSGNTIYF.

V gene TRBV28 combines with J gene TRBJ2-7, with 7 bases that match TRBD2. Per germline, CDR1 MDHEN and CDR2 SYDVKM. The CDR3 extends over 13 amino acids. Unmatched junction bases numbered 5, after V lost 7 bases and J lost 2 bases. The CDR3 DNA follows: TGTGCCAGCACCTGGGGGGGAACCTACGAGCAGTACTTC. It translates to CASTWGGTYEQYF.

Comment on this clone: Additional DNA sequences in this sample encode the identical CDR3. CDR3 protein: CASSRGETDTQYF. The CDR3 region has the DNA TGTGCCAGCAGCCGGGGAGAAACAGATACGCAGTATTTT. The rearrangement links TRBV6-2 or TRBV6-3 to TRBJ2-3, with D tentatively TRBD2 (5 bases). V was trimmed by 6 bases and J by 3 bases, leaving 10 bases between them. CDR3 length: 13 residues. The germline gives CDR1 MNHEY, CDR2 SVGEGT.

The chain uses TRBV3-1 (or the pseudogene TRBV3-2) and TRBJ2-1, with unresolved D. The V end lost 2 bases, the J end lost 4 bases, and 6 bases lay between the germline ends. CDR3 size: 13 residues. CDR1 LGHDT and CDR2 YNNKEL come from the germline V gene (reference sequence). CDR3 loop: CASSQLIYNEQFF. The CDR3 bases are TGTGCCAGCAGCCAATTAATATACAATGAGCAGTTCTTC.

This clone occurred once. The chain links TRBV19 to TRBJ1-1, with D hard to call. The CDR3 loop spans 17 amino acids. V lost 3 bases and J lost 1, with 18 bases in between. In germline, CDR1 is LNHDA, CDR2 SQIVND (reference sequence). In nucleotides, the CDR3 is TGTGCCAGTAGTATCGGGCCCACGGAAGCGGAGAACACTGAAGCTTTCTTT. Its translation is CASSIGPTEAENTEAFF.

This sequence joins TRBV28 and TRBJ1-3; perhaps TRBD1 as D (5 bases). The CDR3 extends over 15 amino acids. Germline V CDR1 and CDR2: MDHEN, SYDVKM. The V end lost 10 bases, the J end lost 0 bases, and 16 bases lay between the germline ends. The CDR3 sequence: CATKHGGGSGNTIYF. In DNA form, the CDR3 reads TGTGCCACCAAACACGGGGGAGGCTCTGGAAACACCATATATTTT.

The chain carries TRBV30 and TRBJ1-4; D is unclear. The CDR3 spans 14 residues. From germline, CDR1 is GTSNPN and CDR2 SVGIG (reference sequence). V dropped 0 bases and J dropped 7 bases, with 12 bases sitting between them. CDR3 coding DNA: TGTGCCTGGAGTGTTCTGGGTTCGGGTGAAAAACTGTTTTTT. It specifies CAWSVLGSGEKLFF. The whole variable domain, remainder taken from reference TRBV30 and TRBJ1-4, is SQTIHQWPATLVQPVGSPLSLECTVEGTSNPNLYWYRQAAGRGLQLLFYSVGIGQISSEVPQNLSASRPQDRQFILSSKKLLLSDSGFYLCAWSVLGSGEKLFFGSGTQLSVL.

The chain joins TRBV19 to TRBJ1-1; 9 nucleotides agree with TRBD1. Germline loops: CDR1 LNHDA, CDR2 SQIVND (reference sequence). V was clipped by 5 bases and J by 1 base; unmatched bases: 8. This CDR3 has 16 residues. In DNA, the CDR3 is TGTGCCAGTAGTCCGCTCGCGACAGGGGGGAACACTGAAGCTTTCTTT. Translated: CASSPLATGGNTEAFF.